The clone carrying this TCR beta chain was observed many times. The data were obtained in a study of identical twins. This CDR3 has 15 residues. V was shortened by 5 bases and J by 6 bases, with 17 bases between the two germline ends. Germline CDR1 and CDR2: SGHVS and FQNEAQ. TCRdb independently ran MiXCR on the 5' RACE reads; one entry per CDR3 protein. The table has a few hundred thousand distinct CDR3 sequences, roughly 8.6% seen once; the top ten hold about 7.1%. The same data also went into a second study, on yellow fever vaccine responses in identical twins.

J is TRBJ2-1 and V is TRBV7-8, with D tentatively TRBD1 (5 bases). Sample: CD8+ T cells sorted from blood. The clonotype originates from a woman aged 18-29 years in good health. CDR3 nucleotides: TGTGCCAGCAGCATAATGGCAGGGTTGACCAATGAGCAGTTCTTC. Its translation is CASSIMAGLTNEQFF.